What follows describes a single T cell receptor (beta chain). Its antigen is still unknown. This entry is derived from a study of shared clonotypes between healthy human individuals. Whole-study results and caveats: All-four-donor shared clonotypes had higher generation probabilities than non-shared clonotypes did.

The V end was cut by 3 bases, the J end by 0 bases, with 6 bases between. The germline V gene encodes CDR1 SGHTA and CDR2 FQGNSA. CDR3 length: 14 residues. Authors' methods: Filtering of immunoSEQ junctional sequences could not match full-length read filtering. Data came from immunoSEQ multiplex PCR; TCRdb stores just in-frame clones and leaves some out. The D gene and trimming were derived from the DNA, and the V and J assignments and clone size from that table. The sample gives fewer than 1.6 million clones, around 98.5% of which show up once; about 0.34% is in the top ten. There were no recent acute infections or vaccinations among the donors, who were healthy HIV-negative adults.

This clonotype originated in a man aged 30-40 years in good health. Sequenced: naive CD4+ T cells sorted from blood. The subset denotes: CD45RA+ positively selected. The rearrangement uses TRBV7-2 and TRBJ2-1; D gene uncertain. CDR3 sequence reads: CASSFRSSYNEQFF. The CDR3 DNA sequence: TGTGCCAGCAGCTTTCGGAGCTCCTACAATGAGCAGTTCTTC.